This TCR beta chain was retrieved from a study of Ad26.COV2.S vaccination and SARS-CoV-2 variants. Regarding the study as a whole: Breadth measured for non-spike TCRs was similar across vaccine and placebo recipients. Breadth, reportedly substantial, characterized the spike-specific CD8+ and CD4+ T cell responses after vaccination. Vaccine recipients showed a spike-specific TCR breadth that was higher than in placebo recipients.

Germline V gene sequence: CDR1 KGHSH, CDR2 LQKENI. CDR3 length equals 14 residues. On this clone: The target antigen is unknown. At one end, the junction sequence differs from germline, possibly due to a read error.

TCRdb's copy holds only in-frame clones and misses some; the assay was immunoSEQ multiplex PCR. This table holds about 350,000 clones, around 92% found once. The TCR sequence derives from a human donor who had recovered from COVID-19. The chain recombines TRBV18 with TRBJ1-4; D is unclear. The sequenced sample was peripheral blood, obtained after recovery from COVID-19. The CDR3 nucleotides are TGTGCCAGCTCTCCACCCCGGGGTAATGAAAAACTGTTTTTT. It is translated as CASSPPRGNEKLFF. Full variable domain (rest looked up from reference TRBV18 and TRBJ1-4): NAGVMQNPRHLVRRRGQEARLRCSPMKGHSHVYWYRQLPEEGLKFMVYLQKENIIDESGMPKERFSAEFPKEGPSILRIQQVVRGDSAAYFCASSPPRGNEKLFFGSGTQLSVL.